Listed below are T cell receptor beta chains from one sample, sequenced in a study of blood T cell repertoires in COVID-19. Assay used: immunoSEQ multiplex PCR; TCRdb lists only in-frame clones, some missing. The sample comprises about 200,000 clones, roughly 79% of which are singletons, and 6.9% rests with the top ten. Input material: peripheral blood. The receptors originated from a human donor with acute or convalescent COVID-19. The donor label of this sample is uncertain. CDR3s include the opening cysteine and the closing phenylalanine or tryptophan. The D gene is left open where the match is weak.

cdr3_aa d_call v_call
CASSLRTGMNTEAFF TRBD1 TRBV7-9
CASSFTPTDTQYF NA TRBV5-4
CASSLAVGDRGNTIYF TRBD1 TRBV4-3
CSVDLASQETQYF NA TRBV29-1
CSVGETIGNEQYF NA TRBV29-1
CASSYWTGGAEAFF TRBD1 TRBV6-2/TRBV6-3
CASSRTGESPLHF TRBD1 TRBV6-5
CASSLEGQENQPQHF TRBD1 TRBV5-1
CASGAPRGYTF NA TRBV12-3/TRBV12-4
CASSQDPTTSIYNEQFF TRBD2 TRBV4-1
CAWSPGGRRNTEAFF NA TRBV30
CASTERGPTDTQYF TRBD2 TRBV7-9
CASSIIAGGPAEQFF TRBD2 TRBV9
CASSSGTGTSVDTQYF TRBD2 TRBV6-2/TRBV6-3
CASSRQGAPGNTIYF TRBD1 TRBV18
CASSRTTGGYEQFF TRBD1 TRBV7-8
CASSLEPGGAYGYTF NA TRBV5-1
CASSFSGELPYEQYF NA TRBV5-1
CATKVMGRASDEQYF NA TRBV6-5
CASSYLQSAGEQFF NA TRBV6-6
CASSGGRGRADTQYF TRBD2 TRBV6-5
CASSVGPGLGGYTF NA TRBV9
CASSSPSEQYF NA TRBV6-5
CASSQGTSGWADTQYF TRBD2 TRBV7-2
CASSQRTGQGVVDTQYF NA TRBV21-1
CASSRTGTGGGGLFF TRBD1 TRBV2
CASSRDRGSSGNTIYF TRBD1 TRBV27
CASSYLPSGPYEQYF TRBD2 TRBV6-5
CASSLDGGRSKEAFF NA TRBV5-4
CASSLGLVYQETQYF TRBD2 TRBV11-2
CASSPIADNEQFF NA TRBV18
CASSETGGPYEQYF TRBD1 TRBV2
CASSLSRTGTNTEAFF TRBD1 TRBV27
CSVSRGGEQFF NA TRBV29-1
CASSLGTGRETQYF TRBD1 TRBV7-2
CATNRDWSTEAFF NA TRBV10-3
CASSLRTSGSTEQYF TRBD2 TRBV7-2
CASSVSGAKQYF NA TRBV2
CASSQERTSGEGPDTQYF NA TRBV4-1
CASSPGNGPKGADTQYF NA TRBV18
CASSEARQGSSGNTIYF NA TRBV6-1
CASSPGLAGTGELFF TRBD2 TRBV14
CASSPQGQGAFSGANVLTF TRBD1 TRBV11-2
CASSESGTGVYNEQFF TRBD1 TRBV10-1
CASSPLLTSGDPPYEQYF NA TRBV3-1/TRBV3-2
CACPGTSGNTGELFF TRBD2 TRBV30
CASSLDGGSSQETQYF TRBD2 TRBV5-1
CASSLLAGGDTQYF TRBD2 TRBV5-5
CASTRTSGYEQYF TRBD2 TRBV12-3/TRBV12-4
CASRGRDRITDTQYF TRBD1 TRBV9
CASSDSRGGGYTF NA TRBV6-4
CASSPGGEKLFF NA TRBV6-5
CASSLARGGYSPLHF TRBD1 TRBV7-8
CASSSGLPAEQYF NA TRBV12-3/TRBV12-4